These 4 T cell receptor beta chains came from one sample sequenced in a study of T cell responses to AZD1222 COVID-19 vaccine. Sequenced by immunoSEQ multiplex PCR; TCRdb stores in-frame clones only, minus some. The sample carries tens of thousands of clones, about 85% recorded once. The material was peripheral blood, obtained on day 0 of AZD1222 vaccination. The receptors stem from an adult in good health.

The rearrangement uses TRBV6-4 and TRBJ2-1; 9 nucleotides match TRBD1. The CDR3 is 14 residues long. Looked up from germline, CDR1 is MRHNA and CDR2 is SNTAGT. The V segment lost 10 bases and the J segment 8 bases; nucleotides outside the gene matches: 12. CDR3 in DNA: TGTGCCACCAAAATGGACAGGGGAATCGATGAGCAGTTCTTC. Residues: CATKMDRGIDEQFF.

J is TRBJ2-3 and V is TRBV14; 9 nucleotides line up with TRBD1. Trimming took 4 bases from V and 8 from J; bases not matched to a gene: 4. The CDR3 contains 13 residues. In germline, CDR1 is SGHDN, CDR2 FVKESK. The CDR3 spells CASSLTQGATQYF. The DNA for the CDR3 is TGTGCCAGCAGCCTTACACAGGGGGCTACGCAGTATTTT.

The rearrangement links TRBV29-1 to TRBJ2-3; D perhaps matches TRBD2 (6 bases). CDR3 size: 16 residues. Trimming stripped 3 bases from V and 5 bases from J, with 21 bases between. The germline V gene encodes CDR1 SQVTM and CDR2 ANQGSEA. DNA of the CDR3: TGCAGCGTTGACGGGGGAGCGGGCAGACTACTAGATACGCAGTATTTT. Protein: CSVDGGAGRLLDTQYF.

The chain links TRBV4-2 to TRBJ1-2, with D maybe TRBD1 (6 bases). Germline CDR1 and CDR2: LGHNA and YNFKEQ. Deletions cut 0 bases from V and 4 bases from J, with 15 bases between. This CDR3 is built from 16 residues. The CDR3 DNA sequence: TGTGCCAGCAGCCAAGATCTGGGAGGGGGGTTCTATGGCTACACCTTC. Residues: CASSQDLGGGFYGYTF.